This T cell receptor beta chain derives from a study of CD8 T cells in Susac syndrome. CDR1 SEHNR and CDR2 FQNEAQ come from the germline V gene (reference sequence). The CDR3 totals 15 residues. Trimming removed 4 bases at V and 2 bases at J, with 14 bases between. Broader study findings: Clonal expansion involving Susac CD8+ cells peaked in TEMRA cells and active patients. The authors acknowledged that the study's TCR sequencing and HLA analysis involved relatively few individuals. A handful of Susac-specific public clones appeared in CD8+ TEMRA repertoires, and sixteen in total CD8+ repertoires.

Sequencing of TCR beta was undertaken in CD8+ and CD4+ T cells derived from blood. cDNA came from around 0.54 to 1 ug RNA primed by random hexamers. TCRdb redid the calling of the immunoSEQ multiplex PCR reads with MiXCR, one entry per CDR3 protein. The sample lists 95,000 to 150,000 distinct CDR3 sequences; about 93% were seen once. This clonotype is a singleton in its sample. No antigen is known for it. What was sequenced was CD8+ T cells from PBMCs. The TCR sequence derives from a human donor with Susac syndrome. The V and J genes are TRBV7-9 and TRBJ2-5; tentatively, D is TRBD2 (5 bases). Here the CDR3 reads CASSSMRTGQETQYF. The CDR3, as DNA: TGTGCCAGCAGCTCTATGCGGACGGGACAAGAGACCCAGTACTTC.